This TCR beta chain was obtained from a study of blood T cell repertoires in COVID-19. Whole-study context: T cells, B-cell-depleted T cells, or PBMCs supplied cDNA or gDNA.

Participants had their cohort set by participant-reported clinical history. What the recovered Cohort 3 donors had was two negative PCRs, clearance, or symptom resolution. As handled by the study authors: Reference gene primer amplification yielded estimated nucleated cell counts. The table came from immunoSEQ multiplex PCR; TCRdb's copy has only in-frame clones and leaves some out. Clone size and the V and J calls come from that table; the DNA yielded D and trimming. Counted here are roughly 280,000 clones, roughly 89% occurring once; the ten biggest clones make up under 2.5%. This TCR came from a woman aged 60 to 75 who had recovered from COVID-19. The sequencing input was PBMCs or T cells enriched from blood (not recorded which).

DNA of the CDR3: TGTGCCAGCAGCCCTGTAGGGGGCCACGGCTACACCTTC. Translated: CASSPVGGHGYTF. This chain joins TRBV2 and TRBJ1-2; TRBD1 agrees at 7 bases. The length of the CDR3 is 13 residues. V gave up 6 bases and J gave up 8 bases; unmatched junction bases: 9. Germline CDR1 SNHLY, CDR2 FYNNEI.